This passage covers 30 T cell receptor beta chains from one sample sequenced in a study of post-analysis software for immune sequencing data. Sequencing libraries made from TCR beta cDNA carried unique molecular identifiers. TCRdb independently ran MiXCR on the PCR reads; one entry per CDR3 protein. The repertoire consists of approximately 770,000 distinct CDR3 sequences, with just over 45% occurring once and the leading ten covering 4.9%. Points from the study as a whole: A few TRBV segments occurring more often in patients than controls included TRBV5-6, TRBV5-1 and TRBV20-1.

These TCRs are of unknown antigen specificity. Input material: blood. The receptor source for this set is a girl under 18 with multiple sclerosis.

The chain is built from TRBV7-9 and TRBJ1-4; the D is unclear. The CDR3 has 14 amino acids. V was pared by 5 bases and J by 8 bases, with 15 bases between. CDR1 SEHNR and CDR2 FQNEAQ come from the germline V gene (reference sequence). The CDR3 region is CASSLDGLGEKLFF. Here the CDR3 DNA reads TGTGCCAGCAGCCTGGACGGCCTTGGGGAAAAACTGTTTTTT.

The chain uses TRBV7-2 and TRBJ1-2, with D tentatively TRBD1 (6 bases). V was shortened by 1 base and J by 2 bases, with 11 bases between the two germline ends. This CDR3 spans 15 amino acids. The germline V gene has CDR1 SGHTA and CDR2 FQGNSA. Here the CDR3 DNA reads TGTGCCAGCAGCTTAGGACAGGCCGCCAACTATGGCTACACCTTC. It codes for CASSLGQAANYGYTF.

The chain couples TRBV7-6 to TRBJ2-1, with 7 nucleotides matching TRBD2. J was trimmed by 4 bases and V by 4 bases; bases with no gene match: 10. Per the germline V gene, CDR1 is SGHVS and CDR2 is FNYEAQ. The CDR3 spans 16 residues. In DNA form, the CDR3 reads TGTGCCAGCAGCTCGGTCGGTTCTAGCGGATACAATGAGCAGTTCTTC. This gives the protein CASSSVGSSGYNEQFF.

V is TRBV29-1 and J is TRBJ2-1; possibly TRBD2 for D (5 bases). V was shortened by 4 bases and J by 6 bases, with 13 bases between the two germline ends. Germline V gene data show CDR1 as SQVTM and CDR2 as ANQGSEA. The CDR3 runs 13 residues. CDR3 protein: CSVGRTSGNEQFF. CDR3 coding DNA: TGCAGCGTTGGGAGGACTTCGGGCAATGAGCAGTTCTTC.

This clonotype was detected only once. V gene TRBV5-1 combines with J gene TRBJ1-4; maybe TRBD1 (6 bases). The CDR3 sequence is 18 residues long. From germline, CDR1 is SGHRS and CDR2 YFSETQ. With 0 bases removed from V and 6 bases from J, the gap between germline ends came to 21 bases. The CDR3 DNA reads TGCGCCAGCAGCTTGGGGGGGGCTACCTTTCGGGCGCATGAAAAACTGTTTTTT. It codes for CASSLGGATFRAHEKLFF.

This clonotype showed up just once. The chain has TRBV4-3 and TRBJ2-3; D may be TRBD1 (6 bases). Germline V lookup: CDR1 LGHNA, CDR2 YSLEER. V lost 0 bases and J lost 4, with 11 bases in between. The CDR3 length is 15 residues. In nucleotides, the CDR3 is TGCGCCAGCAGCCAAGAGGGGGCGGACGCAGATACGCAGTATTTT. Its translation: CASSQEGADADTQYF.

This rearrangement joins TRBV20-1 to TRBJ2-3; possibly TRBD2 for D (7 bases). Looked up from germline, CDR1 is DFQATT and CDR2 is SNEGSKA (reference sequence). The CDR3 consists of 12 residues. The CDR3 DNA is TGCAGCGCGAGGGGGGGCGCAGATACGCAGTATTTT. Amino acids: CSARGGADTQYF.

The genes are TRBV6-5 and TRBJ1-2, with D perhaps TRBD1 (6 bases). There are 15 residues in the CDR3. V lost 6 bases, J lost 0 bases, and 14 bases lay in between. Germline assignment: CDR1 MNHEY and CDR2 SVGAGI. The CDR3 protein is CASSWGLQANYGYTF. CDR3 nucleotide sequence: TGTGCCAGCAGCTGGGGGCTACAGGCTAACTATGGCTACACCTTC.

The chain has TRBV20-1 and TRBJ2-5; no clear D gene. CDR1 is DFQATT and CDR2 is SNEGSKA in the germline V gene (reference sequence). The CDR3 consists of 13 residues. With 6 bases removed from V and 3 bases from J, the gap between germline ends came to 14 bases. The CDR3: CSAHDMWKETQYF. The DNA for the CDR3 is TGCAGTGCCCACGACATGTGGAAAGAGACCCAGTACTTC.

The V call is TRBV6-5, the J call TRBJ1-5; a possible D gene is TRBD1 (6 bases). This CDR3 region has 16 residues. V was clipped by 7 bases and J by 3 bases, with 19 bases between them. CDR1 MNHEY and CDR2 SVGAGI come from the germline V gene. The CDR3: CASMDSRGSVNQPQHF. DNA for the CDR3: TGTGCCAGCATGGACAGTCGGGGCAGTGTCAATCAGCCCCAGCATTTT.

This clonotype was counted only a few times. V gene TRBV5-1 combines with J gene TRBJ2-7; D is possibly TRBD1 (6 bases). This CDR3 comprises 15 residues. Germline V CDR1 and CDR2: SGHRS, YFSETQ. Trimming shortened V by 4 bases and J by 3 bases, and 17 bases separated the two germline ends. CDR3 residues: CASSPYLDRSYEQYF. CDR3 nucleotides: TGCGCCAGCAGCCCATACCTGGACAGAAGCTACGAGCAGTACTTC.

The genes are TRBV10-3 and TRBJ2-1, with 7 nucleotides matching TRBD1. Germline CDR1 reads ENHRY; CDR2 reads SYGVKD. Trimming removed 4 bases from V and 7 bases from J; junction bases left unmatched: 10. The CDR3 has 15 residues. This CDR3 is CAISAYQGVENEQFF. The DNA for the CDR3 is TGTGCCATCAGTGCGTATCAGGGGGTAGAAAATGAGCAGTTCTTC.

J is TRBJ2-3 and V is TRBV5-1; unclear D gene. V was cut by 4 bases and J by 5 bases, with 20 bases left in between. Per germline, CDR1 SGHRS and CDR2 YFSETQ. The CDR3 sequence is 16 residues long. This CDR3 reads CASSPIPYPTGDTQYF. The CDR3 region has the DNA TGCGCCAGCAGCCCGATCCCCTACCCCACGGGAGATACGCAGTATTTT. The variable domain in full, with the rest retrieved from reference TRBV5-1 and TRBJ2-3, is KAGVTQTPRYLIKTRGQQVTLSCSPISGHRSVSWYQQTPGQGLQFLFEYFSETQRNKGNFPGRFSGRQFSNSRSEMNVSTLELGDSALYLCASSPIPYPTGDTQYFGPGTRLTVL.

This clonotype showed up just a few times. The rearrangement links TRBV5-1 to TRBJ1-2; 8 bases align to TRBD1. The CDR3 length is 15 residues. CDR1 SGHRS and CDR2 YFSETQ come from the germline V gene. V trimming: 3 bases; J trimming: 2 bases; junction bases outside the gene matches: 6. CDR3 in DNA: TGCGCCAGCAGCTCCGGGACAGGCCACAACTATGGCTACACCTTC. This gives the protein CASSSGTGHNYGYTF.

The chain has TRBV20-1 and TRBJ2-6, with 11 bases aligning to TRBD1. Trimming at V came to 6 bases and at J to 4 bases, leaving 8 bases not matched to a gene. Germline V gives CDR1 DFQATT, CDR2 SNEGSKA (reference sequence). The CDR3 spans 16 residues. CDR3 sequence reads: CSASGTGGMGANVLTF. CDR3 DNA sequence: TGCAGTGCGTCCGGGACAGGGGGTATGGGGGCCAACGTCCTGACTTTC.

The chain uses TRBV5-6 and TRBJ2-4, with D possibly being TRBD1 or TRBD2 (6 bases each). Germline V CDR1 and CDR2: SGHDT, YYEEEE. The CDR3 sequence is 14 residues long. The ends were cut back, 6 bases at V and 6 bases at J, with 16 bases in the middle. The CDR3 region is CASTPWGATNIQYF. The CDR3 region has the DNA TGTGCCAGCACCCCGTGGGGGGCAACAAACATTCAGTACTTC.

The gene calls are TRBV12-3 or TRBV12-4 and TRBJ1-4, with 10 bases that match TRBD1. Losses at the gene ends were 6 bases for V and 5 bases for J; bases not matched to a gene: 3. The CDR3 runs 14 residues. The CDR3 bases are TGTGCCAGCAGCAAGGGACAGGGGAATGAAAAACTGTTTTTT. This encodes CASSKGQGNEKLFF.

The chain couples TRBV29-1 to TRBJ2-1; D is unresolved. V was cut by 4 bases and J by 10 bases, with 8 bases left in between. This CDR3 has 10 residues. CDR1 and CDR2 from the germline V gene are SQVTM and ANQGSEA. The CDR3 is CSVGILEQFF. In DNA, the CDR3 is TGCAGCGTTGGGATACTCGAGCAGTTCTTC.

The V call is TRBV20-1, the J call TRBJ2-7; perhaps D is TRBD1 or TRBD2 (5 bases each). V lost 3 bases, J lost 3 bases, and 15 bases lay in between. This CDR3 is 14 amino acids long. The germline gives CDR1 DFQATT, CDR2 SNEGSKA (reference sequence). CDR3 DNA: TGCAGTGCTAGCCCAGCGGTGGGGGTCTACGAGCAGTACTTC. It yields the protein CSASPAVGVYEQYF.

This clonotype has at least ten counts. The V gene is TRBV29-1, the J gene TRBJ2-3, with 7 positions matching TRBD2. This CDR3 is built from 13 residues. Trimming removed 2 bases from V and 5 bases from J; junction bases left unmatched: 4. The germline V gene has CDR1 SQVTM and CDR2 ANQGSEA. The CDR3 DNA reads as TGCAGCGTTGAACGGCGGGAGCGAGATACGCAGTATTTT. The encoded protein is CSVERRERDTQYF.

This clonotype was found a few times. The chain uses TRBV30 and TRBJ2-5; D not resolved. V was shortened by 8 bases and J by 1 base, with 11 bases between the two germline ends. Looked up from germline, CDR1 is GTSNPN and CDR2 is SVGIG (reference sequence). The CDR3 totals 12 residues. In DNA, the CDR3 is TGTGCCCTAGGACGTTCCCAAGAGACCCAGTACTTC. It codes for CALGRSQETQYF.

This chain uses TRBV27 with TRBJ2-3; D is unclear. V was trimmed by 3 bases and J by 0 bases, leaving 7 bases between them. CDR1 is MNHEY, CDR2 SMNVEV, per germline (reference sequence). The CDR3 has 14 amino acids. In DNA, the CDR3 is TGTGCCAGCAGTTTCCAGAAGAGCACAGATACGCAGTATTTT. As protein: CASSFQKSTDTQYF.

The chain couples TRBV27 to TRBJ2-6, with D hard to call. Germline V gene data show CDR1 as MNHEY and CDR2 as SMNVEV (reference sequence). Trimming took 0 bases from V and 0 from J, leaving 6 bases between them. CDR3 length: 16 amino acids. The CDR3 spells CASSLSWNSGANVLTF. The CDR3 nucleotides read TGTGCCAGCAGTTTATCCTGGAACTCTGGGGCCAACGTCCTGACTTTC.

This clonotype was counted at least ten times. Its ends do not fully match the called genes, so a read error is possible. V is TRBV5-1 and J is TRBJ2-1; 11 bases line up with TRBD2. This CDR3 has 15 amino acids. In germline, CDR1 is SGHRS, CDR2 YFSETQ. For the CDR3, the DNA is TGTGCCAGCAGTGCGGGGACTAGCGGCTACAATGAGCAGTTCTTC. Translated, it gives CASSAGTSGYNEQFF. Looking up the rest from reference TRBV5-1 and TRBJ2-1 gives the full variable domain: KAGVTQTPRYLIKTRGQQVTLSCSPISGHRSVSWYQQTPGQGLQFLFEYFSETQRNKGNFPGRFSGRQFSNSRSEMNVSTLELGDSALYLCASSAGTSGYNEQFFGPGTRLTVL.

The V gene is TRBV6-6, the J gene TRBJ2-1; 7 nucleotides agree with TRBD1. The V gene end was trimmed by 7 bases and the J gene end by 2 bases; junction bases not matched to a gene: 5. Germline-derived CDR1 and CDR2 are MNHNY and SVGAGI (reference sequence). There are 14 residues in the CDR3. CDR3 sequence: CASTKGAAYNEQFF. CDR3 DNA sequence: TGTGCCAGCACGAAGGGGGCAGCCTACAATGAGCAGTTCTTC.

In its sample, this clonotype was seen a few times. This chain connects TRBV6-1 to TRBJ2-5; D gene unclear. Between the trimmed V and J ends, which lost 1 base and 5 bases, there was a span of 5 bases. Germline V CDR1 and CDR2: MNHNS, SASEGT. CDR3 length equals 12 residues. The CDR3 region has the DNA TGTGCCAGCAGTGAAGGGTGGGAGACCCAGTACTTC. It is translated as CASSEGWETQYF.

The CDR3 DNA is TGTGCCAGCTCACCACCCTCCATTGGAGGTTTGGACAGGTGGTTTTACACTGAAGCTTTCTTT. Translation: CASSPPSIGGLDRWFYTEAFF. The V gene is TRBV18, the J gene TRBJ1-1; 7 bases line up with TRBD1. Germline-derived CDR1 and CDR2 are KGHSH and LQKENI. The V segment lost 0 bases and the J segment 3 bases; nucleotides outside the gene matches: 22. This CDR3 spans 21 amino acids.

The chain is built from TRBV7-2 and TRBJ1-1; TRBD1 is a possible D gene (5 bases). The germline V and J ends were trimmed by 5 bases and 4 bases, with 14 bases remaining between them. This CDR3 spans 14 amino acids. Germline CDR1 is SGHTA and CDR2 is FQGNSA. CDR3 amino acids: CASSPGTVGTEAFF. As DNA, the CDR3 is TGTGCCAGCAGCCCCGGGACGGTGGGCACTGAAGCTTTCTTT.

The chain carries TRBV7-9 and TRBJ1-1; tentatively, D is TRBD1 (6 bases). Per germline, CDR1 SEHNR and CDR2 FQNEAQ (reference sequence). The V gene lost 0 bases and the J gene lost 4 bases, with 12 bases spanning the gap. The CDR3 extends over 15 amino acids. Here the CDR3 reads CASSLADSFPTEAFF. CDR3 nucleotide sequence: TGTGCCAGCAGCTTAGCGGACAGCTTCCCCACTGAAGCTTTCTTT.

As to this clonotype: Relative to the germline gene, one junction end is altered; a read error may explain this. V gene TRBV5-1 combines with J gene TRBJ2-6; the D gene is possibly TRBD2 (6 bases). The V gene's germline CDR1 is SGHRS and CDR2 YFSETQ. The CDR3 has 18 amino acids. CDR3 sequence (DNA): TGCGCCAGCAGCCCCTTTAGCGGTACCATTTCTGGGGCCAACGTCCCGACTTTC. Residues: CASSPFSGTISGANVPTF.